The clone carrying this T cell receptor beta chain is labeled medium-sized. The CDR3 has 16 amino acids. J gave up 0 bases and V 10 bases, and 9 bases lay outside the gene matches. CDR1 and CDR2 (germline): ENHRY, SYGVKD. TCRdb ran MiXCR on the PCR reads and lists one entry per CDR3 protein. The table has fewer than 15,000 distinct CDR3 sequences, roughly half seen once; the top ten hold around 10%. The data were obtained in a study of tumor-infiltrating lymphocytes in oesophageal squamous cell carcinoma. The receptor was isolated from a female donor with esophageal squamous cell carcinoma. Sequenced material: blood. The genes are TRBV10-3 and TRBJ1-2; 12 bases agree with TRBD1. CDR3 in amino acids: CATKGQGATANYGYTF. DNA of the CDR3: TGTGCCACCAAGGGACAGGGGGCCACAGCTAACTATGGCTACACCTTC.